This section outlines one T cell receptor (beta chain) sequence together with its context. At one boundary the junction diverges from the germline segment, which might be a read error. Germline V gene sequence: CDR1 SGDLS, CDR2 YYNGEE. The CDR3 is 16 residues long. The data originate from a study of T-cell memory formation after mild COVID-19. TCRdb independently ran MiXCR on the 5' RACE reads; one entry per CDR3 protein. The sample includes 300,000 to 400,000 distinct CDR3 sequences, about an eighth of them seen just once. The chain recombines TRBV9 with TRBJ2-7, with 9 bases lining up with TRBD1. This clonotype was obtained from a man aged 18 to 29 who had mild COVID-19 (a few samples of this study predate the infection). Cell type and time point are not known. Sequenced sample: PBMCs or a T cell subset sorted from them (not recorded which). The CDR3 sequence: CASSAVGTGPSNEQYF. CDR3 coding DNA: TGTGCCAGCAGCGCCGTCGGGACAGGGCCCTCCAACGAGCAGTACTTC.